This T cell receptor (beta chain) was recovered during a study of molecular identifiers for immune sequencing clone quantification (dated by TCRdb to the late 2010s). Describing the broader study: For a replicate experiment, RNA from roughly 20,000 or 100,000 naive CD8 T cells was divided into five aliquots, and four of the five aliquots were sequenced. This methods study used CD8 T cells to benchmark TCR RNA copy counting and molecular-identifier clustering-based TCR repertoire sequencing (MIDCIRS).

General findings and caveats noted by the study authors: Around 2.8 recovered TCR RNA copies per cell were obtained by modeling, versus about 9.7 by digital PCR, implying a capture efficiency of about 30%. In CMV-specific effector cells, clones with more than 20 RNA copies accounted for over 99% of molecules, whereas in naive cells such clones accounted for under 1%. Naive libraries contained spiked-in Jurkat TCR RNA (10 copies' worth), which is not part of the donor repertoire. Even against a background of 750,000 to 1,000,000 naive CD8 T cells, spiked-in Jurkat TCR RNA amounting to a single cell's worth was reported to be detectable. When barcode sub-clustering was omitted, TCR diversity was inflated by chimeric consensus sequences, with chimeras reaching as high as 47%. Highly expanded clone sizes could be underestimated because identical TCR molecules may share a barcode.

The germline V gene (reference sequence) specifies MNHEY as CDR1 and SMNVEV as CDR2. Trimming at the junction amounts to 7 bases on V and 0 bases on J, and the germline ends lie 15 bases apart. The CDR3 contains 15 residues, cysteine and phenylalanine counted. Solely the CDR3 DNA is kept, with 45 bases framed from the first base. Naive CD8 T cell libraries were made from about 20,000 to 1,000,000 sorted cells using 10%, 30% or 50% of purified RNA. Naive CD8 T cells, defined as CD8+CD4-CCR7+CD45RA+, were FACS-sorted into RLT Plus buffer on a BD FACSAria II. Roughly ten TCR copies' worth of Jurkat RNA were spiked into about 19,000-1,000,000 naive CD8 T cell samples to test detection sensitivity. CD8 T cells were enriched using RosetteSep CD8+ T Cell Enrichment Cocktail and Ficoll-Paque, and the enriched cells then underwent ACK red cell lysis. Library construction relied on PCR. The sequencer was a NextSeq 500. Bulk TCR libraries were generated as previously described, with the TCR primers listed in Table S5 used. The Qiagen AllPrep DNA/RNA kit was used to purify total RNA. Reads from multiple sequencing runs of the same library were pooled before analysis. Per the original workflow: Reads were retained only if the reads had an exact TCR constant sequence, and the retained reads were trimmed to 150 nt and grouped according to their 12-nt molecular barcodes. Reads in each barcode group were sub-clustered using a 15% Levenshtein threshold, and a quality-weighted consensus sequence was built for each RNA molecule. Non-functional sequences were filtered out, along with any lower-count sequence sitting one edit away from another sequence. On the basis of fitting two negative binomial distributions, barcode sub-clusters with fewer than 20% of the maximum read count were discarded. TCRdb ran its own pipeline on the public reads, namely fastp trimming at Q25 and MiXCR clone calling, and kept in-frame beta chains. Records with the same CDR3 protein are collapsed into one entry carrying the most frequent genes and DNA. TCRdb, not the original authors, processed these V and J calls. The sample yields 460,000 or so distinct CDR3 sequences; less than 30% were counted once. The biggest ten clones account for around 0.79% of the sample.

As to this clonotype: Its binding antigen is unknown. Base quality data are lacking; no much larger clone is found one base away.

The clonotype originates from a human donor in good health. Some libraries in this study had Jurkat cell RNA spiked in. The chain uses TRBV27 and TRBJ1-1; TRBD1 is a possible D gene, resting on 6 matching bases. Sequencing was done on a sample of naive CD8+ T cells from blood, with Jurkat cell RNA spiked in. What the cell subset or site label conveys for this sample: FACS-sorted CD8+CD4-CCR7+CD45RA+ naive T cells. The CDR3 region reads CASNFYRDLNTEAFF. The DNA sequence reads TGTGCCAGCAACTTCTACAGGGACTTGAACACTGAAGCTTTCTTT.